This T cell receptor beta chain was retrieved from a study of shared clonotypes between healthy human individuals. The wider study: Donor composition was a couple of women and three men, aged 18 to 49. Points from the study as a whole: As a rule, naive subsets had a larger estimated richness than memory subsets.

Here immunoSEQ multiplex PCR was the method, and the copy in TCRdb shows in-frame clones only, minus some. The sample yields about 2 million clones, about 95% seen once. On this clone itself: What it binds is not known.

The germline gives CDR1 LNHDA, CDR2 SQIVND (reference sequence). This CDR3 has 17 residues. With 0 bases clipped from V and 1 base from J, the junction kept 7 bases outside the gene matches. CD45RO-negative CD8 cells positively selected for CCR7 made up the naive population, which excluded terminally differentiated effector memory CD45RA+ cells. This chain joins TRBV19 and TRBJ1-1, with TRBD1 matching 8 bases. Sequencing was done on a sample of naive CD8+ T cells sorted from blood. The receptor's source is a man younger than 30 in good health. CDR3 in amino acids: CASSIDGKTGANTEAFF. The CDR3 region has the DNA TGTGCCAGTAGTATAGACGGTAAGACAGGGGCGAACACTGAAGCTTTCTTT.